Presented here are 15 T cell receptor beta chains from one specimen sequenced in a study of cytomegalovirus exposure and HLA in healthy donors. PCR was performed using 60 Vbeta and 13 Jbeta primers. Data came from immunoSEQ multiplex PCR; TCRdb stores just in-frame clones and leaves some out. Of 100,000 to 150,000 clones detected, 70% to 80% appear once; the ten largest clones hold 3.5% to 4.5%. Sample: PBMCs. These receptor sequences come from a man between 40 and 49 years old in good health and CMV-seropositive.

The rearrangement uses TRBV5-1 and TRBJ1-5; 8 nucleotides line up with TRBD1. J lost 3 bases, V lost 0 bases, and 2 bases had no gene match. In germline, CDR1 is SGHRS, CDR2 YFSETQ. The CDR3 extends over 15 amino acids. The CDR3 sequence: CASSLDRGVNQPQHF. Here the CDR3 DNA reads TGCGCCAGCAGCTTGGACAGGGGGGTCAATCAGCCCCAGCATTTT.

This clone appeared a few times. The rearrangement links TRBV15 to TRBJ1-4; TRBD1 matches at 7 bases. V shed 1 base and J 8 bases; nucleotides not matched to a gene: 10. Germline CDR1 LNHNV, CDR2 YYDKDF (reference sequence). CDR3 length: 16 residues. CDR3 bases: TGTGCCACCAGCAGAGGCGGACAGGAGTCTTCCGAAAAACTGTTTTTT. This translates into CATSRGGQESSEKLFF.

The CDR3 loop is CASSPSGQGVHEQYF. The DNA of the CDR3 is TGTGCCAGCTCACCCTCGGGACAGGGGGTCCACGAGCAGTACTTC. The chain couples TRBV18 to TRBJ2-7; TRBD1 matches 11 bases. The J segment lost 5 bases and the V segment lost 3 bases, leaving 6 bases of the junction unmatched. The germline V gene has CDR1 KGHSH and CDR2 LQKENI. This CDR3 spans 15 amino acids.

CDR3 bases: TGTGCCAGCAGGGCCCGGGACTCCCCGATTGGCCACACCATATATTTT. As protein: CASRARDSPIGHTIYF. The V and J genes are TRBV10-3 and TRBJ1-3, with a tentative D call TRBD1 (5 bases). The ends were cut back, 10 bases at V and 8 bases at J, with 27 bases in the middle. CDR3 length equals 16 residues. Germline CDR1 and CDR2: ENHRY and SYGVKD.

The CDR3 DNA follows: TGTGCCAGCAGCCAACGGACAGGGGAAAATTCACCCCTCCACTTT. Translation: CASSQRTGENSPLHF. The rearrangement joins TRBV14 to TRBJ1-6; 9 bases line up with TRBD1. The ends lost 2 bases at V and 7 bases at J; junction bases unmatched: 3. CDR3 length: 15 residues. The germline CDR1 and CDR2 sequences are SGHDN and FVKESK.

This chain connects TRBV19 to TRBJ2-2, with 9 bases aligning to TRBD1. Looked up from germline, CDR1 is LNHDA and CDR2 is SQIVND (reference sequence). J lost 5 bases, V lost 1 base, and 2 bases had no gene match. CDR3 length: 15 residues. The CDR3 DNA is TGTGCCAGTAGTATAGGAGGACAGGGGACCGGGGAGCTGTTTTTT. It specifies CASSIGGQGTGELFF.

This clone was recorded only once. This chain joins TRBV11-2 and TRBJ2-1, with 11 bases identical to TRBD2. After removal of 0 bases from V and 4 bases from J, the junction contained 14 bases not matched to a gene. Germline V gene sequence: CDR1 SGHAT, CDR2 FQNNGV. This CDR3 is 20 amino acids long. The CDR3 coding sequence is TGTGCCAGCAGCTTAGATCCTAGCGGGAGGATTCGAACCCGTTACAATGAGCAGTTCTTC. Residues: CASSLDPSGRIRTRYNEQFF.

This rearrangement joins TRBV19 to TRBJ2-7, with 11 bases aligning to TRBD2. Germline assignment: CDR1 LNHDA and CDR2 SQIVND (reference sequence). The CDR3 is made up of 14 amino acids. V lost 2 bases to trimming and J lost 3 bases; unmatched junction nucleotides: 0. The CDR3 is CASSITSGGYEQYF. The CDR3 nucleotides are TGTGCCAGTAGTATAACTAGCGGGGGCTACGAGCAGTACTTC.

The V and J genes are TRBV7-3 and TRBJ1-1, with 10 bases fitting TRBD1. J lost 1 base, V lost 2 bases, and 7 bases had no gene match. This CDR3 comprises 17 residues. Germline CDR1 reads SGHTA; CDR2 reads FQGTGA. CDR3 amino acids: CASSLWGGQGTNTEAFF. DNA of the CDR3: TGTGCCAGCAGCTTATGGGGGGGACAGGGGACGAACACTGAAGCTTTCTTT.

In its sample, this clone was seen a few times. One end of the junction varies from germline; a read error may be responsible. The rearrangement joins TRBV4-3 to TRBJ2-5; D is possibly TRBD1 (6 bases). CDR1 is LGHNA, CDR2 YSLEER, per germline. CDR3 size: 17 residues. CDR3 in amino acids: CASSEERTGWESETQYF. The CDR3 region has the DNA TGCGCCAGCAGCGAAGAGCGCACAGGGTGGGAGTCAGAGACCCAGTACTTC.

The chain combines TRBV6-6 with TRBJ1-6, with no clear D. V was trimmed by 8 bases and J by 7 bases, leaving 12 bases between them. The CDR3 runs 13 residues. The germline V gene encodes CDR1 MNHNY and CDR2 SVGAGI (reference sequence). DNA for the CDR3: TGTGCCAGCTCGTCCTCTTTGAATTCACCCCTCCACTTT. It is translated as CASSSSLNSPLHF.

This clone was counted a single time. CDR3 nucleotides: TGTGCCAGCAGCCCCGGGCAGGGTTATGGCTACACCTTC. Translation: CASSPGQGYGYTF. The chain recombines TRBV7-6 with TRBJ1-2; D perhaps matches TRBD1 (5 bases). V was shortened by 5 bases and J by 5 bases, with 12 bases between the two germline ends. Germline lookup yields CDR1 SGHVS and CDR2 FNYEAQ. CDR3 length: 13 amino acids.

This clone was picked up one time. This chain connects TRBV7-3 to TRBJ2-5; tentatively, D is TRBD2 (6 bases). CDR1 and CDR2 from the germline V gene are SGHTA and FQGTGA. V was trimmed by 4 bases and J by 4 bases, leaving 16 bases between them. The CDR3 has 15 amino acids. The CDR3 DNA reads TGTGCCAGCAGCTCGTCTGCGGGAAGCGGAGAGACCCAGTACTTC. It encodes CASSSSAGSGETQYF.

The sample holds a few counts of this clone. The chain uses TRBV5-1 and TRBJ2-7; 7 bases match TRBD1. J was trimmed by 6 bases and V by 0 bases; bases with no gene match: 3. The CDR3 runs 13 residues. Per the germline V gene, CDR1 is SGHRS and CDR2 is YFSETQ. The CDR3 sequence: CASSLVGGFEQYF. The CDR3 nucleotides read TGCGCCAGCAGCTTGGTAGGGGGCTTCGAGCAGTACTTC. The whole variable domain, filled in from reference TRBV5-1 and TRBJ2-7, reads KAGVTQTPRYLIKTRGQQVTLSCSPISGHRSVSWYQQTPGQGLQFLFEYFSETQRNKGNFPGRFSGRQFSNSRSEMNVSTLELGDSALYLCASSLVGGFEQYFGPGTRLTVT.

V and J are TRBV9 and TRBJ2-3, with TRBD2 matching over 14 bases. Looked up from germline, CDR1 is SGDLS and CDR2 is YYNGEE. The CDR3 sequence is 16 residues long. The trim removed 4 bases at V and 7 bases at J, leaving 8 bases unmatched. The CDR3 here is CASSSDGTSGRHTQYF. The CDR3 DNA is TGTGCCAGCAGCTCAGACGGGACTAGCGGGAGACATACGCAGTATTTT.